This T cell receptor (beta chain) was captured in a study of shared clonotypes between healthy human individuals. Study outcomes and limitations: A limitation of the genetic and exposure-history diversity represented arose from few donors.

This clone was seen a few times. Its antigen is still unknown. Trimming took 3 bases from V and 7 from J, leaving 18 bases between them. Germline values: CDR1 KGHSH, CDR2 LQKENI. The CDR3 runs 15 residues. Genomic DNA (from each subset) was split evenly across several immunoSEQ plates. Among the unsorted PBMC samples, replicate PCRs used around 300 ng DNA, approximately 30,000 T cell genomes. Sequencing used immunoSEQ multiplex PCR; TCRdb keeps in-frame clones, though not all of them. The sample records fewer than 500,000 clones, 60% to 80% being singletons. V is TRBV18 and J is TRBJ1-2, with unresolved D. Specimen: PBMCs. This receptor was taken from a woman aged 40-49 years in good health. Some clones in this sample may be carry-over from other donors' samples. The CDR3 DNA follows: TGTGCCAGCTCACCCCTACGGGAGGGATCGGCTGGCTACACCTTC. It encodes CASSPLREGSAGYTF.